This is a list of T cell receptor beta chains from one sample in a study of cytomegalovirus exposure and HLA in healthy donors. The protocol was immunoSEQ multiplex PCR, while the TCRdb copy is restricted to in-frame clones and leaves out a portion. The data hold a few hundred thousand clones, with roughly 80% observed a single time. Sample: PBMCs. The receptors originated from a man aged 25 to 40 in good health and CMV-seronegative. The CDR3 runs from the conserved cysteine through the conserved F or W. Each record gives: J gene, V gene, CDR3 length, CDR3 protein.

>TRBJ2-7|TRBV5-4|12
CASSLGGYEQYF
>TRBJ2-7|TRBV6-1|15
CASSPNRGSSYEQYF
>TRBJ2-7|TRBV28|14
CASSSTGISYEQYF
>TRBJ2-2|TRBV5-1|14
CASSLQPQAGELFF
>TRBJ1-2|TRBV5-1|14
CASSLSGGTYGYTF
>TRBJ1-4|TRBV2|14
CASNRGLWEEKLFF
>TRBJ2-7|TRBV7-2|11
CASSTGLRQYF
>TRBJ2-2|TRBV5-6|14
CASSFDSSPGELFF
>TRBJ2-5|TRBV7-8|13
CASIAGYQETQYF
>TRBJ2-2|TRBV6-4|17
CASSDGFTGVGTGELFF
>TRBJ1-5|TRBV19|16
CASSTSWDRGLQPQHF
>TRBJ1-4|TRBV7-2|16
CASSLAYRGPNEKLFF
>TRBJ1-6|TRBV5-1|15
CASSLARTYNSPLHF
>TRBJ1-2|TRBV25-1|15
CANSGTGTGLYGYTF
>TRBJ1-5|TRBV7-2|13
CASSLGQGDPQHF
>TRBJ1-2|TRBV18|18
CASSPLDRITQRGYGYTF
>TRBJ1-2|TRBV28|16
CASSSGQGPANYGYTF
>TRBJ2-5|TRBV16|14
CASSRGRDQETQYF
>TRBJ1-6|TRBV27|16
CASSPGMSGVDSPLHF
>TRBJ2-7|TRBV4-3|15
CASSPGDRGPYEQYF
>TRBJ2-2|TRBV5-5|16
CASSSRGLGDTGELFF
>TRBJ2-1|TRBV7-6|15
CASSPSGGVYNEQFF
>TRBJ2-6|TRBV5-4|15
CASSNRSGGASVLTF
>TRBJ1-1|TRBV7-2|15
CASSLDPGMNTEAFF